This record concerns one T cell receptor beta chain sequence. There is no known antigen for this receptor. The data were taken from a study of cytomegalovirus exposure and HLA in healthy donors (TCRdb year 2017). Notes on the research overall: According to an earlier analysis of around 600 of the donors, about 179 million T cells yielded over 100 million unique TCR beta sequences and around 300 Gb of sequence data. An early release covering 550 to 650 HLA-typed donors comprised approximately 300 gigabases of sequencing data and approximately 85 million unique TCR sequences. Of the 350 to 400 genotyped donors, over 70% fell in the genetic ancestry cluster associated with self-reported Caucasian donors. The study was designed to test whether signatures of past pathogen exposure could be identified by cataloging public T cell receptors. The T cell repertoires of 666 subjects were profiled by immunosequencing and related to cytomegalovirus serostatus. Besides the first cohort of 666 subjects, a separate validation cohort made up of around 120 different subjects was used. To predict cytomegalovirus infection status, the study combined high-throughput TCR immunosequencing, statistical association of individual TCRs with disease status, and machine learning. A later analysis re-analyzed previously published TCR beta repertoires from 660 or so donors and added high-resolution HLA genotyping to study TCR occurrence patterns. Rather than drawing on any new phenotypic data, the later analysis identified candidate immune exposures from TCR beta sequences and the way those sequences occurred across donors. An earlier analysis of several hundred of the donors applied high-throughput TCR beta sequencing to assess whether each TCR beta V gene segment acted as functional or pseudogenic. Donor age, sex, ethnicity and CMV serostatus were compiled together with the repertoire data. In a later genetic analysis, genome-wide SNP genotypes for about three fifths of the roughly 670 donors were used, and that subset was treated as a discovery cohort. All discovery cohort repertoires had been generated using a single sequencing platform. HLA typing included class I and class II loci at four-digit resolution. Typing coverage differed by locus: A, B, C, DRB1 and DQB1 were typed in about 620-640 donors, DQA1 in 500 to 550, DPA1 in approximately 610, and DPB1 in 400 to 490. Roughly 5 DR-DQ haplotypes were handled as single units for association and clustering, since linkage in the cohort was strong. Among about 400 genotyped donors of the cohort, an average of roughly 230,000 unique TCR beta nucleotide sequences was sequenced per donor, of which roughly 17% were non-productive. Summary of the overall study and its limitations: CMV serostatus was the only immune exposure information available for the cohort. Broadly in line with IMGT annotations, most TCR beta V segments showed up in productive rearrangements about 87% or about 30% of the time in an earlier analysis of a few hundred of the donors. A total of 150 to 200 TCR beta chains were listed by the study as associated with cytomegalovirus. The earlier analysis of approximately 560 of the donors excluded some 15 rarely observed V segments, including chromosome 9 orphons, because counts were too low. A later analysis reported that several top co-occurrence clusters appeared linked to parvovirus B19, influenza, CMV and Epstein-Barr virus. A later analysis found that HLA-associated TCR beta chains were more clonally expanded and had lower generation probabilities than equally common non-associated chains. Most TCR sequences were observed very rarely across donors, whereas some public TCRs were present in many individuals. In a later analysis, around 17,000 TCR beta sequences were associated with specific HLA alleles at a false discovery rate of 0.05. In a later genetic analysis, fewer N-insertions in productive TCRs were reported among donors in an Asian-associated ancestry cluster than the approximately 670-donor mean. According to a later analysis, TCR association rates differed among HLA loci, with DRB1 alleles showing the most associated TCRs and HLA-C alleles showing the fewest. It was suggested by the authors that the approach could potentially be generalized to other disease states and immunological phenotypes. A later analysis found that most CMV-associated TCR beta chains appeared HLA-restricted, with HLA associations seemingly driven largely by CMV exposure. A group of highly shared sequence variants was considered likely to be a technical artifact of the sequencing pipeline. A later genetic analysis associated a missense DCLRE1C variant with V-gene and J-gene trimming of TCR beta chains, and an independent cohort replicated the association. The presence/absence analyses assumed that sequencing depth was roughly uniform across donors, and that assumption may not be true. Because HLA typing was unavailable for some donors at each locus, only the typed subset was used in association tests. In vitro tests confirmed that three of the cytomegalovirus-associated TCR beta chains recognize cytomegalovirus antigens. Linkage disequilibrium might explain the correlated functional status among segregating V segments, but an unknown experimental factor could not be ruled out. In this cohort, only TCR beta chains were sequenced, and detectable features were limited by the absence of alpha or paired-chain data. Cytomegalovirus status was reported to be diagnosed by the classifier with high specificity and sensitivity in both the original and validation cohorts. A further reported finding was that TCR beta sequences accurately predicted the HLA-A and HLA-B alleles for most subjects in the first cohort. Strong co-occurrence of HLA alleles, especially DR and DQ, made assigning TCR associations to individual alleles difficult. The 87-base-pair reads could not distinguish some IMGT-functional V segments, including TRBV6-2 and TRBV6-3, so those segments were excluded.

In total, roughly 710 healthy bone marrow donors made up the cohort. Cohort members were all nominally healthy when sampled, although unrecorded immune exposures were likely present. The donor tested CMV seropositive and was one of the 289 seropositive cohort members. A peripheral blood sample was collected from each donor, and TCR beta sequencing was performed on peripheral blood mononuclear cells. The Qiagen DNeasy Blood Extraction Kit was used to extract genomic DNA from the blood cell samples. Receptors were amplified or captured by the immunoSEQ multiplex PCR assay. For the multiplex PCR, a mixture combining 60 forward primers for TCR Vbeta segments and 13 reverse primers for TCR Jbeta segments was used. The CDR3 region of rearranged TCR beta genes was amplified from genomic DNA by a multiplex PCR assay. Amplified TCR beta libraries were sequenced as 87-base-pair reads on the Illumina HiSeq System. As for the original processing: Across the roughly 670 repertoires, a later analysis counted roughly 84 million unique TCR beta chains, 9.5 million to 12 million of which were shared by at least two donors. Raw reads were error-corrected and collapsed into unique sequences with a nearest-neighbor algorithm that merged closely related sequences to remove PCR and sequencing errors. V, D and J gene segments were assigned by aligning CDR3 sequences to IMGT reference sequences. For a sequence to be retained, at least a six-nucleotide match to both a V gene segment and a J gene segment was required. Rearrangements were called productive when the CDR3 lacked stop codons and stayed in frame with V and J; all others were non-productive. CDR3 was defined by IMGT convention, running from the second conserved V-encoded cysteine to the conserved J-encoded phenylalanine. Sequences without an unambiguous match to a single V gene segment were excluded from the earlier analysis of several hundred of the donors. An earlier analysis of some 610 of the donors called V segments functional above 56.7% productive rearrangements and segregating when the between-donor standard deviation exceeded 5%. A statistical classification framework was built to diagnose cytomegalovirus status from the catalog of TCR beta chain sequences. In a later analysis, V and J genes were assigned by comparing TCR nucleotide sequences against IMGT/GENE-DB human TR gene sequences. A later analysis assigned CDR3 sequences and most-parsimonious VDJ recombination scenarios with the TCRdist pipeline. In a later analysis, each TCR beta chain was defined by its CDR3 amino acid sequence together with its V-gene family, and reads without a unique V-gene family were excluded. In a later analysis, nearly 600 highly shared, low-generation-probability nucleotide sequences were removed to address suspected cross-contamination and a sequencing artifact. In a later analysis, a clonal expansion index for each public chain was calculated from normalized within-repertoire ranks of inferred template counts. Generation probabilities in a later analysis came from a VDJ recombination model fitted to out-of-frame rearrangements, and those results were checked against IGoR. Hypergeometric tests were used in a later analysis to score TCR-TCR, TCR-HLA and TCR-CMV co-occurrence, with a repertoire-size bias correction applied to the TCR pairs. A later analysis estimated false discovery rates by permuting HLA or CMV assignments 20 times. In a later analysis, co-occurring TCRs were grouped using DBSCAN, and TCRdist sequence similarity was added for clustering within HLA-allele-positive subsets. For co-occurrence clustering, repertoires with fewer than 30,000 or more than 120,000 public chains were excluded, along with five repertoires with anomalous nucleotide sharing. TCRdb limited this immuneACCESS table to in-frame rearrangements with V and J called. A share of clones is missing; checked studies link under half to unresolved V genes, and the rest is unexplained. For V, J and clone size, that table is used; D and trimming come from the DNA. Per the sample table, the count is 130,000 or so clones. Approximately 1.6% of the sample is held by the ten biggest clonotypes.

The CDR3 covers 16 residues, taking in both the cysteine and the phenylalanine. The only DNA kept is the CDR3, 48 bases in frame from the first base. CDR1 and CDR2 are drawn from the germline V gene: SGHVS, FQNEAQ. The germline V end is reduced by 4 bases and the J end by 2 bases; junction bases left unmatched: 9. Sample: PBMCs. This clonotype was sampled from a woman aged 40 to 55 in good health and CMV-seropositive. This receptor chain uses TRBV7-8 and TRBJ2-7, with 9 bases matching TRBD2. The CDR3 in this case is CASSSSTSGLPYEQYF. In nucleotide form, the sequence is TGTGCCAGCAGCTCGTCTACTAGCGGGCTTCCCTACGAGCAGTACTTC.